A single sample gave rise to the 9 T cell receptor beta chains below, sequenced in a study of OX40 agonist ivuxolimab in advanced cancers. The data were produced by immunoSEQ multiplex PCR, yet TCRdb's version contains in-frame clones alone and is incomplete. The data contain roughly 75,000 clones, less than 90% of them seen just once; the ten biggest clones take up roughly 13%. Sample: CD4+ or CD8+ T cells sorted from blood, taken in a trial of the OX40 agonist ivuxolimab. These receptors came from an adult with an advanced solid tumor such as melanoma, head and neck, liver or kidney cancer.

CDR3 in amino acids: CASRAQGALGATIYF. CDR3 nucleotide sequence: TGTGCCAGCAGGGCACAGGGGGCTCTCGGGGCCACCATATATTTT. The chain couples TRBV27 to TRBJ1-3, with 9 bases identical to TRBD1. V shed 6 bases and J 9 bases; nucleotides not matched to a gene: 12. The CDR3 is 15 residues long. Germline assignment: CDR1 MNHEY and CDR2 SMNVEV (reference sequence).

V usage is TRBV4-1 and J usage is TRBJ1-1; D ambiguous. The ends were cut back, 10 bases at V and 5 bases at J, with 14 bases in the middle. The V gene's germline CDR1 is MGHRA and CDR2 YSYEKL. The CDR3 runs to 12 residues. The CDR3 loop reads CATGSGSTEAFF. In DNA, the CDR3 is TGCGCCACGGGCTCGGGGAGTACTGAAGCTTTCTTT.

This clone turned up a few times. The CDR3 DNA reads as TGTGCCAGCAGCTCAAGACTCTCTTGGGGGGAGACCCAGTACTTC. It specifies CASSSRLSWGETQYF. J is TRBJ2-5 and V is TRBV7-2, with D perhaps given as TRBD1 or TRBD2 (5 bases each). V lost 4 bases to trimming and J lost 5 bases, with 17 bases between them. The germline V gene encodes CDR1 SGHTA and CDR2 FQGNSA. The CDR3 runs 15 residues.

The table lists this clone with a few counts. The genes are TRBV28 and TRBJ1-4; the D is unclear. The CDR3 is 12 amino acids. Germline lookup yields CDR1 MDHEN and CDR2 SYDVKM. V shed 5 bases and J shed 5 bases, with 6 bases lying between them. CDR3 region: CASSQRNEKLFF. The CDR3 bases are TGTGCCAGCAGTCAGAGGAATGAAAAACTGTTTTTT.

The chain uses TRBV6-6 and TRBJ2-5, with 12 bases lining up with TRBD2. The CDR3 runs to 15 residues. Unmatched junction bases numbered 7, after V lost 6 bases and J lost 5 bases. Germline CDR1 reads MNHNY; CDR2 reads SVGAGI (reference sequence). CDR3 sequence reads: CASRRRTSGKETQYF. Written as DNA, the CDR3 is TGTGCCAGCAGAAGGAGGACTAGCGGGAAGGAGACCCAGTACTTC.

The rearrangement links TRBV7-8 to TRBJ2-5, with TRBD1 matching over 9 bases. The DNA end is more similar to TRBJ2-7, so the J call may be wrong. Looked up from germline, CDR1 is SGHVS and CDR2 is FQNEAQ. The CDR3 extends over 14 amino acids. The CDR3 coding sequence is TGTGCCAGCAGCTTAGCGGGGACAGGGAACGAGCAGTACTTC. It codes for CASSLAGTGNEQYF.

The chain employs TRBV5-4 and TRBJ1-1; D gene unclear. V lost 5 bases, J lost 7 bases, and 15 bases lay in between. The CDR3 consists of 13 residues. Per germline, CDR1 SGHNT and CDR2 YYREEE (reference sequence). DNA of the CDR3: TGTGCCAGCAGTTCTCACGGCGGGGATGAAGCTTTCTTT. It encodes CASSSHGGDEAFF.

This chain links TRBV29-1 with TRBJ2-1; 8 nucleotides align to TRBD1. The CDR3 runs to 14 residues. The V and J ends lost 7 bases and 8 bases, in that order; junction bases with no gene match: 13. Germline V lookup: CDR1 SQVTM, CDR2 ANQGSEA. Here the CDR3 DNA reads TGCAGCGCTCCGCAGGGGGCTGTGATCGATGAGCAGTTCTTC. Encoded protein: CSAPQGAVIDEQFF.

This chain uses TRBV20-1 with TRBJ2-1; no reliable D call. Trimming shortened V by 6 bases and J by 6 bases, and 9 bases separated the two germline ends. The CDR3 contains 11 residues. From germline, CDR1 is DFQATT and CDR2 SNEGSKA (reference sequence). As DNA, the CDR3 is TGCAGTGCGGGTCCTCCCAATGAGCAGTTCTTC. The encoded protein is CSAGPPNEQFF.